Listed below are T cell receptor beta chains from one sample, sequenced in a study of OX40 agonist ivuxolimab in advanced cancers. The data were produced by immunoSEQ multiplex PCR, yet TCRdb's version contains in-frame clones alone and is incomplete. Of tens of thousands of clones listed, approximately 89% are singletons. The sample consisted of CD4+ or CD8+ T cells sorted from blood, taken in a trial of the OX40 agonist ivuxolimab. The receptors come from an adult with an advanced solid tumor such as melanoma, head and neck, liver or kidney cancer. The CDR3 runs from the conserved cysteine through the conserved F or W.

v_gene: TRBV29-1; j_gene: TRBJ1-1; CDR3aa: CSVEEPGSEAFF
v_gene: TRBV11-3; j_gene: TRBJ2-1; CDR3aa: CASSPRGLRSYNEQFF
v_gene: TRBV7-2; j_gene: TRBJ2-7; CDR3aa: CASSSQFGYEQYF
v_gene: TRBV5-5; j_gene: TRBJ2-4; CDR3aa: CASSSNRGPGNIQYF
v_gene: TRBV28; j_gene: TRBJ1-2; CDR3aa: CASRPVNYGYTF
v_gene: TRBV5-4; j_gene: TRBJ1-2; CDR3aa: CASSTEGNYGYTF
v_gene: TRBV29-1; j_gene: TRBJ2-3; CDR3aa: CSVVTSLGTDTQYF
v_gene: TRBV11-3; j_gene: TRBJ2-7; CDR3aa: CASRPPGSGYEQYF
v_gene: TRBV10-3; j_gene: TRBJ2-3; CDR3aa: CAIEGRGPGDTQYF
v_gene: TRBV6-1; j_gene: TRBJ2-4; CDR3aa: CASSYGQGDIQYF
v_gene: TRBV28; j_gene: TRBJ2-5; CDR3aa: CASSSGGPARAQYF
v_gene: TRBV6-5; j_gene: TRBJ1-5; CDR3aa: CASSGFRGDQPQHF
v_gene: TRBV5-1; j_gene: TRBJ2-1; CDR3aa: CASSTTGPTVNNEQFF
v_gene: TRBV7-9; j_gene: TRBJ1-1; CDR3aa: CASSLAVVPEAFF
v_gene: TRBV18; j_gene: TRBJ1-2; CDR3aa: CASSPPGYYGYTF
v_gene: TRBV28; j_gene: TRBJ1-1; CDR3aa: CASSFAGRLNTEAFF
v_gene: TRBV5-1; j_gene: TRBJ2-3; CDR3aa: CASSFWGTSGPDTQYF
v_gene: TRBV27; j_gene: TRBJ1-1; CDR3aa: CASSLDVGGTEAFF
v_gene: TRBV30; j_gene: TRBJ2-5; CDR3aa: CAWSSGSFETQYF
v_gene: TRBV6-5; j_gene: TRBJ2-3; CDR3aa: CASSYSSGSTDTQYF
v_gene: TRBV6-1; j_gene: TRBJ2-3; CDR3aa: CASTLDSTDTQYF
v_gene: TRBV11-3; j_gene: TRBJ2-1; CDR3aa: CASSSWTSGRATDEQFF
v_gene: TRBV7-2; j_gene: TRBJ2-7; CDR3aa: CASSTNGLAASYEQYF
v_gene: TRBV27; j_gene: TRBJ2-5; CDR3aa: CASSVLALGTQYF
v_gene: TRBV28; j_gene: TRBJ2-5; CDR3aa: CASTKHGPSGRAEETQYF
v_gene: TRBV10-3; j_gene: TRBJ1-1; CDR3aa: CAISVGGTGSIAFF
v_gene: TRBV7-2; j_gene: TRBJ2-1; CDR3aa: CASSLARGQGAYNEQFF
v_gene: TRBV15; j_gene: TRBJ2-2; CDR3aa: CATSRDSVQGITGELFF
v_gene: TRBV6-1; j_gene: TRBJ2-1; CDR3aa: CASSEMWTSGRNEQFF
v_gene: TRBV10-3; j_gene: TRBJ2-7; CDR3aa: CALGTSGYEQYF